This T cell receptor (beta chain) was sequenced during a study of blood T cell repertoires in COVID-19 (dated by TCRdb to 2018 to 2021). Study-wide context: Samples covering the acute and convalescent phases of COVID-19 were provided by collaborators in the United States, Italy and Spain. The prospective study material was composed of cDNA or gDNA derived from T cells, B-cell-depleted T cells, or PBMCs. Subjects who had been exposed to COVID-19, were actively infected with it, or had recovered from it provided the deeply sampled blood TCRbeta repertoires that made up the dataset. A freely available public database, intended as a resource for researchers studying the immune response to SARS-CoV-2, is where the repertoires were released. The samples were drawn from the first 160 participants of the ongoing ImmuneRACE study and from 1,254 subjects provided by 6 global collaborators. The sample metadata nearly always contained a de-identified subject ID, COVID-19 status, age in years and sex. Where available, HLA class I and class II types were taken from metadata supplied by the sample provider and were not determined by assay-based typing.

TCRbeta CDR3 regions were amplified from genomic DNA using the immunoSEQ Assay, a bias-controlled multiplex PCR. As for how the authors treated the data: The number of nucleated cells in each sample was estimated by amplification of reference gene primers within the assay. To quantify the absolute abundance of each unique TCRbeta CDR3 rearrangement, sequence reads were collapsed and filtered. For each sample, productive Simpson clonality was calculated by taking the square root of Simpson's diversity index across productive rearrangements. TCRdb carries this immuneACCESS record with in-frame sequences only. Its versions omit some clonotypes, under half of them owing to an unresolved V gene in the studies checked, with the rest unexplained. The DNA gave D and trimming, while V, J and clone size come from that table. The sample data list fewer than 500,000 clones, and roughly 91% of these were observed just once. The top ten hold 4.3% of the sample.

Overall study outcomes, separate from this receptor: How much clinical and demographic metadata was included differed by source and by participant, and the metadata was provided uncurated.

A word on this clone: Its specific antigen is unknown. The input lacks base qualities; no much larger clone sits a single base away. The same CDR3 is also encoded by other DNA sequences in this sample.

As encoded in the germline V gene, CDR1 is SGHAT while CDR2 is FQNNGV. V ends up 3 bases short and J 3 bases short, with an unmatched junction base count of 2. Counted from cysteine to phenylalanine, this CDR3 has 14 amino acids. Of all the DNA, just the CDR3 is kept, 42 bases in frame from base 1. Each collaborating institution followed its own protocols to collect whole blood in K2EDTA tubes. Collaborator samples were shipped for TCRbeta analysis as frozen whole blood, isolated PBMCs, or DNA extracted from either sample type. The specimen sequenced was peripheral blood. This TCR derives from a woman in her twenties or thirties with acute or convalescent COVID-19. This receptor chain uses TRBV11-2 and TRBJ2-1; TRBD2 agrees with 7 junctional bases. The CDR3 reads CASSLAGVYNEQFF. The base sequence is TGTGCCAGCAGCTTGGCGGGGGTCTACAATGAGCAGTTCTTC.